The source of this TCR beta chain is a study of cytomegalovirus exposure and HLA in healthy donors. Study-level points and caveats: When analyzed later, a missense DCLRE1C variant was found to be linked to TCR beta V- and J-gene trimming. As a later analysis revealed, most CMV-associated TCR beta chains appeared HLA-restricted.

This CDR3 is 14 amino acids long. Germline assignment: CDR1 WNHNN and CDR2 SYGVQD (reference sequence). With respect to this clone: Its antigen remains unknown.

Healthy individuals who donated bone marrow served as the donors. Primers included in the PCR were 60 Vbeta and 13 Jbeta primers. Some clones are missing from TCRdb's copy, which holds only in-frame ones; the method was immunoSEQ multiplex PCR. There are approximately 140,000 clones in the sample; roughly 79% occur only once, and around 0.7% lies in the top ten. The V and J genes are TRBV10-1 and TRBJ2-5; possibly TRBD2 for D (6 bases). The J call may not be correct, given that the DNA end is closer to TRBJ2-7. The sequence was collected from a man aged 18 to 35 in good health and CMV-seronegative. Specimen: PBMCs. CDR3 in amino acids: CASSSSGSAYEQYF. DNA for the CDR3: TGCGCCAGCAGTTCAAGCGGGTCCGCCTACGAGCAGTACTTC.